This TCR beta chain was recovered during a study of Ad26.COV2.S vaccination and SARS-CoV-2 variants. About the study: The vaccine Ad26.COV2.S was put into the muscle once, or twice with 56 days between.

This CDR3 comprises 14 residues. V lost 4 bases, J lost 3 bases, and 12 bases lay in between. Per the germline V gene, CDR1 is LGHNA and CDR2 is YNFKEQ. Overall study findings and caveats: Greater spike-specific TCR breadth was seen in vaccine recipients than in placebo recipients. In TCR breadth and depth analyses, total T cell responses may have been underestimated.

The table came from immunoSEQ multiplex PCR; TCRdb's copy has only in-frame clones and leaves some out. The repertoire consists of some 320,000 clones, with roughly 86% occurring once and the leading ten covering more than 1.5%. About this clone itself: Antigen: not known.

Treatment given: roughly 20 received Ad26.COV2.S at low or high dose, single or two shots; several received placebo; per-sample allocation not given. After the first vaccine or placebo injection, samples were drawn on day 63. This sample comprised peripheral blood, obtained in a trial of Ad26.COV2.S vaccine versus placebo. This sequence originates from a person between 18 and 59 years old who received the Ad26.COV2.S COVID-19 vaccine or a placebo. V is TRBV4-2 and J is TRBJ1-1; a weak D match, TRBD1 (6 bases). CDR3 DNA sequence: TGTGCCAGCAGCCCTCAGGGGCAGGACACTGAAGCTTTCTTT. It translates to CASSPQGQDTEAFF.